Presented here are 14 T cell receptor beta chains from one specimen sequenced in a study of blood T cell repertoires in COVID-19. The assay was immunoSEQ multiplex PCR, and TCRdb's table has in-frame clones only and misses some. The data hold 200,000 to 300,000 clones, with about nine tenths observed a single time. Sample: peripheral blood. The source of these receptors is a man in his 60s who had recovered from COVID-19.

This chain joins TRBV4-1 and TRBJ1-1; D is undetermined. Trimming took off 4 bases at V and 1 base at J, with 13 bases between the two ends. The CDR3 consists of 15 residues. Germline V gene sequence: CDR1 MGHRA, CDR2 YSYEKL. Written as DNA, the CDR3 is TGCGCCAGCAGCCTCACCGAGGGAGGGAACACTGAAGCTTTCTTT. Protein sequence: CASSLTEGGNTEAFF.

The CDR3 DNA sequence: TGCGCCAGCAGCTTGGACGGACAGCTTGAAGCTTTCTTT. Its translation: CASSLDGQLEAFF. The V call is TRBV5-1, the J call TRBJ1-1, with a weak D call TRBD1 (6 bases). The V end lost 0 bases, the J end lost 7 bases, and 10 bases lay between the germline ends. Germline-derived CDR1 and CDR2 are SGHRS and YFSETQ. This CDR3 spans 13 amino acids.

The chain couples TRBV7-9 to TRBJ1-1, with 12 bases aligning to TRBD1. The CDR3 sequence is 14 residues long. From germline, CDR1 is SEHNR and CDR2 FQNEAQ (reference sequence). Trimming at V came to 6 bases and at J to 7 bases, leaving 6 bases not matched to a gene. For the CDR3, the DNA is TGTGCCAGCAGGGGGACAGGGGGCGTCGGTGAAGCTTTCTTT. Translation gives CASRGTGGVGEAFF.

This clone was seen a handful of times. The J gene is TRBJ1-2, the V gene TRBV7-2; the D is unclear. The CDR3 is 13 residues long. V was cut by 5 bases and J by 8 bases, with 15 bases left in between. Germline CDR1 is SGHTA and CDR2 is FQGNSA. CDR3 sequence reads: CASSSRVKLGYTF. CDR3 nucleotides: TGTGCCAGCAGCAGCCGAGTGAAGTTAGGCTACACCTTC. Complete variable domain (other parts from reference TRBV7-2 and TRBJ1-2): GAGVSQSPSNKVTEKGKDVELRCDPISGHTALYWYRQSLGQGLEFLIYFQGNSAPDKSGLPSDRFSAERTGGSVSTLTIQRTQQEDSAVYLCASSSRVKLGYTFGSGTRLTVV.

The chain combines TRBV10-2 with TRBJ2-7; D is possibly TRBD1 (6 bases). V lost 0 bases and J 5 bases, leaving 11 bases between the germline ends. This CDR3 has 14 amino acids. Germline CDR1 is WSHSY and CDR2 is SAAADI. Here the CDR3 reads CASSESGRGHEQYF. DNA of the CDR3: TGCGCCAGCAGTGAGTCGGGCAGGGGCCACGAGCAGTACTTC.

The CDR3 protein is CASSHGTSGVGRGYNEQFF. CDR3 sequence (DNA): TGTGCCAGCAGCCACGGGACTAGCGGGGTTGGGAGGGGTTACAATGAGCAGTTCTTC. J is TRBJ2-1 and V is TRBV7-3; 13 bases match TRBD2. The CDR3 spans 19 residues. CDR1 SGHTA and CDR2 FQGTGA come from the germline V gene. V lost 5 bases, J lost 4 bases, and 14 bases stayed unmatched. Together with reference TRBV7-3 and TRBJ2-1, the CDR3 gives the full variable domain: GAGVSQTPSNKVTEKGKYVELRCDPISGHTALYWYRQSLGQGPEFLIYFQGTGAADDSGLPNDRFFAVRPEGSVSTLKIQRTERGDSAVYLCASSHGTSGVGRGYNEQFFGPGTRLTVL.

The genes are TRBV21-1 and TRBJ2-2; TRBD1 was called by the table and not checked on the DNA. TRBV21-1 is a known pseudogene. There are 15 residues in the CDR3. Written as DNA, the CDR3 is TGTGCCAGCAGCGGCCGGGACAGGGTATACGGGGAGCTGTTTTTT. Protein sequence: CASSGRDRVYGELFF.

This chain connects TRBV24-1 to TRBJ2-1, with 8 positions matching TRBD2. The V segment lost 9 bases and the J segment 0 bases; nucleotides outside the gene matches: 9. The CDR3 covers 16 residues. Germline V CDR1 and CDR2: KGHDR, SFDVKD. CDR3 region: CATPSRRGDSYNEQFF. In DNA, the CDR3 is TGTGCCACCCCCTCGAGGCGGGGGGACTCCTACAATGAGCAGTTCTTC.

This clone was picked up a small number of times. The chain uses TRBV5-6 and TRBJ1-5; 7 bases are shared with TRBD1. CDR3 length equals 16 residues. Germline CDR1 is SGHDT and CDR2 is YYEEEE. The V and J ends lost 0 bases and 0 bases, in that order; junction bases with no gene match: 3. CDR3 residues: CASSLGGQYSNQPQHF. Written as DNA, the CDR3 is TGTGCCAGCAGCTTGGGGGGACAGTATAGCAATCAGCCCCAGCATTTT.

This rearrangement joins TRBV2 to TRBJ1-2; D is undetermined. Per the germline V gene, CDR1 is SNHLY and CDR2 is FYNNEI. This CDR3 region has 13 residues. Between the trimmed V and J ends, which lost 4 bases and 7 bases, there was a span of 13 bases. CDR3 sequence reads: CASSAPAEGGYTF. CDR3 DNA: TGTGCCAGCAGTGCTCCGGCGGAAGGTGGCTACACCTTC.

The chain carries TRBV19 and TRBJ2-7, with 8 bases identical to TRBD2. V was pared by 1 base and J by 2 bases, with 7 bases of the junction left unmatched. This CDR3 is built from 16 residues. Germline CDR1 LNHDA, CDR2 SQIVND (reference sequence). CDR3 sequence reads: CASSIVAGSLTYEQYF. In DNA, the CDR3 is TGTGCCAGTAGTATAGTAGCGGGGTCGTTAACCTACGAGCAGTACTTC.

The V call is TRBV6-5, the J call TRBJ2-2; possible D gene TRBD1, 5 bases. Germline V gene sequence: CDR1 MNHEY, CDR2 SVGAGI. CDR3 length: 15 amino acids. Trimming shortened V by 2 bases and J by 3 bases, and 10 bases separated the two germline ends. CDR3 DNA: TGTGCCAGCAGTTACGTTAAGGGGTACACCGGGGAGCTGTTTTTT. As protein: CASSYVKGYTGELFF.

The V and J genes are TRBV5-6 and TRBJ1-2, with TRBD1 as a possible D gene (5 bases). CDR3 length: 13 amino acids. Germline CDR1 is SGHDT and CDR2 is YYEEEE. Trimming stripped 3 bases from V and 7 bases from J, with 13 bases between. CDR3 DNA: TGTGCCAGCAGCTCCGGCAGGGCCGGTGGCTACACCTTC. This encodes CASSSGRAGGYTF. The full variable domain, its missing parts supplied by reference TRBV5-6 and TRBJ1-2, is DAGVTQSPTHLIKTRGQQVTLRCSPKSGHDTVSWYQQALGQGPQFIFQYYEEEERQRGNFPDRFSGHQFPNYSSELNVNALLLGDSALYLCASSSGRAGGYTFGSGTRLTVV.

The rearrangement uses TRBV19 and TRBJ1-1; 10 positions match TRBD1. With V trimmed by 4 bases and J by 4 bases, 0 bases remained unmatched. The CDR3 contains 13 residues. CDR1 is LNHDA, CDR2 SQIVND, per germline (reference sequence). Here the CDR3 reads CASSRTGGTEAFF. In DNA, the CDR3 is TGTGCCAGTAGTAGGACAGGGGGCACTGAAGCTTTCTTT.